The 26 T cell receptor beta chains listed next were all sequenced from one sample in a study of shared clonotypes between healthy human individuals. Measured with immunoSEQ multiplex PCR; TCRdb has only the in-frame clones, and not every one. The sample lists roughly 1.4 million clones, approximately 98.5% occurring once. Sample: naive CD4+ T cells sorted from blood. The sample's subset: CD45RA+ positively selected. These TCRs come from a man younger than 40 in good health.

This chain connects TRBV5-4 to TRBJ2-3; D is undetermined. The ends were cut back, 3 bases at V and 2 bases at J, with 10 bases in the middle. This CDR3 contains 14 residues. CDR1 is SGHNT, CDR2 YYREEE, per germline (reference sequence). CDR3 amino acids: CASSSLKLTDTQYF. The CDR3 nucleotides are TGTGCCAGCAGCTCGCTAAAGCTCACAGATACGCAGTATTTT.

Of note for this clone: The sample has other DNA sequences that encode this CDR3 too. J is TRBJ1-3 and V is TRBV11-2; D is uncertain. The length of the CDR3 is 14 residues. V gave up 0 bases and J gave up 0 bases, with 3 bases separating them. Germline CDR1 SGHAT, CDR2 FQNNGV. The CDR3 DNA reads as TGTGCCAGCAGCTTAGACAGCTCTGGAAACACCATATATTTT. As protein: CASSLDSSGNTIYF.

This clone was observed a single time. V usage is TRBV6-5 and J usage is TRBJ2-7, with D tentatively TRBD2 (6 bases). Trimming cost V 7 bases and J 4 bases, with 17 bases left between them. Germline lookup yields CDR1 MNHEY and CDR2 SVGAGI. This CDR3 is 14 amino acids long. Written as DNA, the CDR3 is TGTGCCAGCAACTCTCGGAGGGGTGAATACGAGCAGTACTTC. This codes for CASNSRRGEYEQYF.

The chain couples TRBV5-1 to TRBJ1-5; possibly TRBD1 for D (5 bases). CDR1 SGHRS and CDR2 YFSETQ come from the germline V gene. The CDR3 has 15 residues. With 1 base removed from V and 6 bases from J, the gap between germline ends came to 14 bases. The CDR3 loop reads CASSLSPGGRQPQHF. The CDR3 DNA reads TGCGCCAGCAGCTTGAGTCCGGGGGGTCGTCAGCCCCAGCATTTT.

The chain recombines TRBV7-6 with TRBJ2-3, with D possibly being TRBD1 (7 bases). Germline V gene sequence: CDR1 SGHVS, CDR2 FNYEAQ. The CDR3 totals 15 residues. With 3 bases removed from V and 3 bases from J, the gap between germline ends came to 13 bases. CDR3 DNA: TGTGCCAGCAGCTTGGAGGGGGCTGGGACAGATACGCAGTATTTT. As protein: CASSLEGAGTDTQYF.

This chain joins TRBV15 and TRBJ2-5; TRBD2 matches at 7 bases. Germline values: CDR1 LNHNV, CDR2 YYDKDF (reference sequence). CDR3 length: 15 amino acids. The trim removed 0 bases at V and 8 bases at J, leaving 9 bases unmatched. The CDR3 bases are TGTGCCACCAGCAGAGATTCAGTGGGAGGGTTAACCCAGTACTTC. As protein: CATSRDSVGGLTQYF. The full variable domain, with the rest looked up from reference TRBV15 and TRBJ2-5, is DAMVIQNPRYQVTQFGKPVTLSCSQTLNHNVMYWYQQKSSQAPKLLFHYYDKDFNNEADTPDNFQSRRPNTSFCFLDIRSPGLGDTAMYLCATSRDSVGGLTQYFGPGTRLLVL.

The chain employs TRBV5-1 and TRBJ2-3, with 8 bases identical to TRBD2. Germline CDR1 reads SGHRS; CDR2 reads YFSETQ. This CDR3 has 16 amino acids. The J segment lost 4 bases and the V segment lost 0 bases, leaving 7 bases of the junction unmatched. The CDR3: CASSLAWTSFPDTQYF. CDR3 bases: TGCGCCAGCAGCTTGGCGTGGACTAGCTTCCCAGATACGCAGTATTTT.

For the CDR3, the DNA is TGTGCCAGCAGCTTTCGCTCTGGAAACACCATATATTTT. It encodes CASSFRSGNTIYF. The gene calls are TRBV5-6 and TRBJ1-3; D not certain. Trimming took 2 bases from V and 0 from J, leaving 3 bases between them. CDR3 length equals 13 residues. Germline CDR1 and CDR2: SGHDT and YYEEEE. Based on the CDR3 plus reference TRBV5-6 and TRBJ1-3, the full variable domain is DAGVTQSPTHLIKTRGQQVTLRCSPKSGHDTVSWYQQALGQGPQFIFQYYEEEERQRGNFPDRFSGHQFPNYSSELNVNALLLGDSALYLCASSFRSGNTIYFGEGSWLTVV.

This chain connects TRBV5-1 to TRBJ2-7; no clear D gene. Looked up from germline, CDR1 is SGHRS and CDR2 is YFSETQ. This CDR3 is built from 14 residues. Trimming removed 0 bases from V and 3 bases from J, with 10 bases in between. CDR3 bases: TGCGCCAGCAGCTTGGCTCCCCCTGACTACGAGCAGTACTTC. This codes for CASSLAPPDYEQYF.

The chain carries TRBV4-2 and TRBJ2-1, with 9 positions matching TRBD2. The CDR3 contains 13 residues. Germline V gives CDR1 LGHNA, CDR2 YNFKEQ. Trimming removed 2 bases from V and 15 bases from J; junction bases left unmatched: 8. The chain's CDR3 is CASSQKREVGLFF. In DNA form, the CDR3 reads TGTGCCAGCAGCCAAAAGCGGGAGGTGGGATTGTTCTTC.

This chain joins TRBV10-1 and TRBJ2-1; D remains unclear. Per germline, CDR1 WNHNN and CDR2 SYGVQD (reference sequence). The CDR3 spans 13 residues. Trimming removed 0 bases from V and 9 bases from J, with 9 bases in between. Here the CDR3 reads CASSESGRGEQFF. The CDR3 DNA sequence: TGCGCCAGCAGTGAGTCGGGTCGTGGTGAGCAGTTCTTC.

V and J are TRBV18 and TRBJ2-7; 11 bases match TRBD2. V was pared by 1 base and J by 5 bases, with 7 bases of the junction left unmatched. CDR1 and CDR2 (germline): KGHSH, LQKENI. This CDR3 is built from 16 residues. CDR3 bases: TGTGCCAGCTCACCACAACTAGCGGGAGAGGCCGACGAGCAGTACTTC. It specifies CASSPQLAGEADEQYF.

This rearrangement joins TRBV29-1 to TRBJ2-7; tentatively, D is TRBD1 (6 bases). V shed 4 bases and J shed 2 bases, with 15 bases lying between them. The CDR3 spans 14 residues. Germline V CDR1 and CDR2: SQVTM, ANQGSEA. The CDR3 DNA is TGCAGCGTTGTTGGACAGTGGCCGACCTACGAGCAGTACTTC. Amino acid sequence: CSVVGQWPTYEQYF.

V is TRBV19 and J is TRBJ2-3, with a possible D match to TRBD2 (6 bases). CDR1 is LNHDA and CDR2 is SQIVND in the germline V gene (reference sequence). Trimming removed 5 bases from V and 2 bases from J, with 14 bases in between. The CDR3 loop spans 15 amino acids. The CDR3, as DNA: TGTGCCAGTAGTTCAAGAAGCGGGCCCACAGATACGCAGTATTTT. The encoded protein is CASSSRSGPTDTQYF.

The J gene is TRBJ2-5, the V gene TRBV27; no reliable D call. Germline V CDR1 and CDR2: MNHEY, SMNVEV (reference sequence). This CDR3 contains 12 residues. The V end lost 3 bases, the J end lost 4 bases, and 6 bases lay between the germline ends. CDR3: CASSFRRETQYF. The CDR3, as DNA: TGTGCCAGCAGTTTCCGCAGAGAGACCCAGTACTTC.

This chain uses TRBV11-3 with TRBJ1-5; D remains unclear. The CDR3 consists of 16 residues. V lost 6 bases to trimming and J lost 5 bases, with 20 bases between them. From germline, CDR1 is SGHNT and CDR2 YENEEA. This chain's CDR3 is CASSHERRACHQPQHF. The DNA for the CDR3 is TGTGCCAGCAGTCACGAGAGGCGCGCGTGCCATCAGCCCCAGCATTTT.

The chain carries TRBV30 and TRBJ1-5, with 11 positions matching TRBD1. The V segment lost 1 base and the J segment 5 bases; nucleotides outside the gene matches: 1. There are 14 residues in the CDR3. The germline V gene encodes CDR1 GTSNPN and CDR2 SVGIG (reference sequence). The CDR3 here is CAWSAGQGDQPQHF. The DNA of the CDR3 is TGTGCCTGGAGTGCGGGACAGGGGGATCAGCCCCAGCATTTT.

A note on this clone: The DNA is omitted, as the CDR3 cannot be located on it reliably, and the CDR3 follows TCRdb's listing. The V gene is TRBV30, the J gene TRBJ2-3. The germline gives CDR1 GTSNPN, CDR2 SVGIG (reference sequence). The CDR3 spans 14 residues, counting both ends. This CDR3 is CAWSFGPGTDTQYF.

The chain links TRBV5-1 to TRBJ2-1; tentatively, D is TRBD1 or TRBD2 (5 bases each). CDR3 length: 14 amino acids. The V gene's germline CDR1 is SGHRS and CDR2 YFSETQ. V lost 6 bases to trimming and J lost 0 bases, with 10 bases between them. The CDR3 here is CASMAGTSYNEQFF. CDR3 DNA: TGCGCCAGCATGGCCGGGACCTCCTACAATGAGCAGTTCTTC.

This rearrangement joins TRBV4-3 to TRBJ1-5, with TRBD1 identical over 7 bases. The CDR3 covers 15 residues. CDR1 and CDR2 (germline): LGHNA, YSLEER. Trimming at V came to 1 base and at J to 3 bases, leaving 3 bases not matched to a gene. This chain's CDR3 is CASSQVTGSNQPQHF. CDR3 coding DNA: TGCGCCAGCAGCCAAGTGACAGGGTCCAATCAGCCCCAGCATTTT.

This clone was found once. The chain links TRBV19 to TRBJ2-7, with 7 positions matching TRBD2. J gave up 2 bases and V 3 bases, and 4 bases lay outside the gene matches. CDR3 length: 14 amino acids. Looked up from germline, CDR1 is LNHDA and CDR2 is SQIVND (reference sequence). The CDR3 sequence: CASSMGGSTYEQYF. In DNA form, the CDR3 reads TGTGCCAGTAGTATGGGAGGGAGTACCTACGAGCAGTACTTC.

The rearrangement joins TRBV5-1 to TRBJ2-7; 11 bases map to TRBD2. Trimming cost V 3 bases and J 3 bases; bases outside gene matches: 2. This CDR3 is 14 amino acids long. Germline V CDR1 and CDR2: SGHRS, YFSETQ. The chain's CDR3 is CASSYGLAGYEQYF. CDR3 nucleotide sequence: TGCGCCAGCAGCTATGGACTAGCGGGCTACGAGCAGTACTTC.

On this clone: This CDR3 is also generated by other DNA sequences in the sample. The rearrangement links TRBV2 to TRBJ1-5; D is possibly TRBD1 (6 bases). With 4 bases removed from V and 4 bases from J, the gap between germline ends came to 8 bases. CDR3 length equals 13 residues. Germline V gene sequence: CDR1 SNHLY, CDR2 FYNNEI. The CDR3 region has the DNA TGTGCCAGCAGTGGACAGGAGAATCAGCCCCAGCATTTT. This translates into CASSGQENQPQHF.

V is TRBV18 and J is TRBJ2-3; 7 bases fit TRBD2. This CDR3 contains 16 residues. Germline V lookup: CDR1 KGHSH, CDR2 LQKENI. J lost 6 bases, V lost 1 base, and 10 bases had no gene match. CDR3 nucleotide sequence: TGTGCCAGCTCACCACTTAATTCGGCGGGGGAGGATACGCAGTATTTT. Its protein is CASSPLNSAGEDTQYF. Complete variable domain (other parts from reference TRBV18 and TRBJ2-3): NAGVMQNPRHLVRRRGQEARLRCSPMKGHSHVYWYRQLPEEGLKFMVYLQKENIIDESGMPKERFSAEFPKEGPSILRIQQVVRGDSAAYFCASSPLNSAGEDTQYFGPGTRLTVL.

The V gene is TRBV5-6, the J gene TRBJ2-7; no definite D call. Germline V lookup: CDR1 SGHDT, CDR2 YYEEEE. CDR3 length: 12 residues. With 4 bases removed from V and 2 bases from J, the gap between germline ends came to 7 bases. CDR3: CASSPNPYEQYF. The CDR3 bases are TGTGCCAGCAGCCCAAATCCCTACGAGCAGTACTTC.

This rearrangement joins TRBV9 to TRBJ2-3; tentative D call: TRBD2 (6 bases). V lost 3 bases, J lost 5 bases, and 13 bases lay in between. CDR3 length: 14 residues. The V gene's germline CDR1 is SGDLS and CDR2 YYNGEE. The DNA for the CDR3 is TGTGCCAGCAGCGCCCGGGACTCGGGAGATACGCAGTATTTT. Its protein is CASSARDSGDTQYF.